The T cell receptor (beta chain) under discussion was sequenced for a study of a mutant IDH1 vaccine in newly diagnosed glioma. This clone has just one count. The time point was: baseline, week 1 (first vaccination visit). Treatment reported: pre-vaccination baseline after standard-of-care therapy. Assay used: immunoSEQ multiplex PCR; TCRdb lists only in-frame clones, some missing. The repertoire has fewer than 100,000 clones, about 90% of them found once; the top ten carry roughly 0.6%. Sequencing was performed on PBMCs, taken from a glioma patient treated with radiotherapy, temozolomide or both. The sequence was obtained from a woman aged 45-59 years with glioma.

CDR3 sequence reads: CASSLRAGETQYF. The CDR3 DNA sequence: TGTGCCAGCAGCTTAAGGGCCGGAGAGACCCAGTACTTC. The chain is built from TRBV5-6 and TRBJ2-5, with D unresolved. V lost 2 bases and J 4 bases, leaving 9 bases between the germline ends. Germline values: CDR1 SGHDT, CDR2 YYEEEE. This CDR3 has 13 amino acids.